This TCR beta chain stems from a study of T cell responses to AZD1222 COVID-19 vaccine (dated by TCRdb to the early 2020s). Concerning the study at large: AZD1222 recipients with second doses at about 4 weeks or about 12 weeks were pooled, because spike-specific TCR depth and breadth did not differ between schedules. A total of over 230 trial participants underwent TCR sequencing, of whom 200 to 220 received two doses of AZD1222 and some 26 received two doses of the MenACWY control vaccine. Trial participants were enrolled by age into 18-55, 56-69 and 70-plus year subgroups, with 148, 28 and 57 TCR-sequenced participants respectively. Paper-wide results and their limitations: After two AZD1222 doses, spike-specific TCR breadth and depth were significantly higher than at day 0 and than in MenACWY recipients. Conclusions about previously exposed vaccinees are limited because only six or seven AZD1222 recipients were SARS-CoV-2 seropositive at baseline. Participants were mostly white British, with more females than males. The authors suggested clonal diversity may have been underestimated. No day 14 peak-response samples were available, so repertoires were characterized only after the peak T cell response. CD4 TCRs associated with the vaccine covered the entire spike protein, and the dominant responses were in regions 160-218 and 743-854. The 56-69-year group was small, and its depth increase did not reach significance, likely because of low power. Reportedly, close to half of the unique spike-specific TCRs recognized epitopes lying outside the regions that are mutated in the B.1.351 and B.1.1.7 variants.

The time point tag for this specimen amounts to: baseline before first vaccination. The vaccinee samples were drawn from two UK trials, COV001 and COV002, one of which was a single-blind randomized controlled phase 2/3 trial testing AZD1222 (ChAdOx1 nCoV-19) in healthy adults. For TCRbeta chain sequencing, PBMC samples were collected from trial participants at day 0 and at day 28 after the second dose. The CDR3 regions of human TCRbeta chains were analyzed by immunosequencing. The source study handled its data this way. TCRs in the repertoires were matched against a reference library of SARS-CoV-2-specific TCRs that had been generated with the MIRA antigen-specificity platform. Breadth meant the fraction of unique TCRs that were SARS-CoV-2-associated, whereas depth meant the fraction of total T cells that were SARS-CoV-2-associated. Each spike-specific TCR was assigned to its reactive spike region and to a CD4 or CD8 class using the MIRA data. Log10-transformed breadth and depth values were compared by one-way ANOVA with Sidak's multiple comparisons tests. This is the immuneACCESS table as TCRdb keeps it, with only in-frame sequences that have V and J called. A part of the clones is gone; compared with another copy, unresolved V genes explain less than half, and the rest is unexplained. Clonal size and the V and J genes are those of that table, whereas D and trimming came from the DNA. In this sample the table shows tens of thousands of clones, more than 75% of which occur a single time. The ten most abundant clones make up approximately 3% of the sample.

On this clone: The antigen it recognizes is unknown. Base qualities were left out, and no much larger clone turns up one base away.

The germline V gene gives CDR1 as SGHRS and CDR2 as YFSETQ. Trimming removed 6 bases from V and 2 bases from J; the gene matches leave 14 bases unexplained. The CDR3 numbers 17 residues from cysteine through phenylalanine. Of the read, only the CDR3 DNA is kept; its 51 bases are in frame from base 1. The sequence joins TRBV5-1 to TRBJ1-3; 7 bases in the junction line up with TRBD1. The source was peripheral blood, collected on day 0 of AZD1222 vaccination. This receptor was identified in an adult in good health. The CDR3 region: CASKGTAGPGTGNTIYF. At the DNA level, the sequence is TGCGCCAGCAAGGGGACAGCCGGGCCGGGGACTGGAAACACCATATATTTT.